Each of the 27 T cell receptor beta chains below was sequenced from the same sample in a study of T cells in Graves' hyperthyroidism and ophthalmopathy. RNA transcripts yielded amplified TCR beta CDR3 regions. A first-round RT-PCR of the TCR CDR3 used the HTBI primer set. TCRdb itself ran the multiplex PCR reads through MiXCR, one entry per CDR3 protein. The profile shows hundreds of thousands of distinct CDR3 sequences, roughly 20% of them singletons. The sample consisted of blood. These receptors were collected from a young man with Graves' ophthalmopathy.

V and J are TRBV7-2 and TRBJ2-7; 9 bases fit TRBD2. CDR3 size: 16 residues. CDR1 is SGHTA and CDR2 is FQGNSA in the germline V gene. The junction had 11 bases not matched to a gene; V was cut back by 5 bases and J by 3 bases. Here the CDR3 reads CASSLPFQRGDYEQYF. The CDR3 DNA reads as TGTGCCAGCAGCCTCCCTTTCCAGCGGGGGGACTACGAGCAGTACTTC.

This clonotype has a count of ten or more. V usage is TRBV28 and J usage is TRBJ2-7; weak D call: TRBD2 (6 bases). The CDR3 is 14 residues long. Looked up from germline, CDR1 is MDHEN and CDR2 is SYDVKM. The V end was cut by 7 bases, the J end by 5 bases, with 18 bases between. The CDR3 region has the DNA TGTGCCAGCACTCTCCGGGAGAGCGGCAACGAGCAGTACTTC. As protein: CASTLRESGNEQYF.

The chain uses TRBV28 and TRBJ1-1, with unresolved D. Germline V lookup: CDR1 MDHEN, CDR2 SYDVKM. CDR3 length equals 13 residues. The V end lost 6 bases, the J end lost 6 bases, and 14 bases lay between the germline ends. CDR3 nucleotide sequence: TGTGCCAGCAGCGATGACCTGGTGGCTGAAGCTTTCTTT. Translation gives CASSDDLVAEAFF.

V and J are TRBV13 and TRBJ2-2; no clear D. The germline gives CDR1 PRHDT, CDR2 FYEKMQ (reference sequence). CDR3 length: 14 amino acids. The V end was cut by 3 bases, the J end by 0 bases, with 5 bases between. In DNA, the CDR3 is TGTGCCAGCAGCTTCGGAACGAACACCGGGGAGCTGTTTTTT. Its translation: CASSFGTNTGELFF.

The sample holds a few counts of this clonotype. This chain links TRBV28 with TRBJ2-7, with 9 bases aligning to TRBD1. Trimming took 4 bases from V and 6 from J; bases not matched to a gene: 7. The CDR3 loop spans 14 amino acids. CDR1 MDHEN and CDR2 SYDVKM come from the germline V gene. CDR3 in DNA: TGTGCCAGCAGTTCCGGGACAGGGTATGGCGAGCAGTACTTC. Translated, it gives CASSSGTGYGEQYF.

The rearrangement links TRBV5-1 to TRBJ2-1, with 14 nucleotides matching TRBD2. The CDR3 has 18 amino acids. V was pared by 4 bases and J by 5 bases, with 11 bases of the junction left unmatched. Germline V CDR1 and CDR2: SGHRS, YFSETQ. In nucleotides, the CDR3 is TGCGCCAGCAGCCATAACCCGGGACTAGCGGGAGCCGACAATGAGCAGTTCTTC. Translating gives CASSHNPGLAGADNEQFF.

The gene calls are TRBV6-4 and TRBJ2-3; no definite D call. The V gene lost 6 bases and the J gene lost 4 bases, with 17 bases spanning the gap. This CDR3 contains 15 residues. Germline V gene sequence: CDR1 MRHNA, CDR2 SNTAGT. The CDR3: CASSTGTHRADTQYF. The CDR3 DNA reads TGTGCCAGCAGCACCGGAACTCACCGGGCAGATACGCAGTATTTT.

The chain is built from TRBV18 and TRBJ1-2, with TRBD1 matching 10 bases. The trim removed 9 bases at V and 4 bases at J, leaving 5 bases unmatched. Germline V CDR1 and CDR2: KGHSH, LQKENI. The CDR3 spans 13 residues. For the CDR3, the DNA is TGTGCCAGTAGACAGGGGGCCGGCTATGGCTACACCTTC. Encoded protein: CASRQGAGYGYTF.

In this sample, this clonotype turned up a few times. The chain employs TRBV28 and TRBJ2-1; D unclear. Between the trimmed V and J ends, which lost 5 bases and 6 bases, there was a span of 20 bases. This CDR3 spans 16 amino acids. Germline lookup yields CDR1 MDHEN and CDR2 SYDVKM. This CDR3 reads CASSGTGPQALNEQFF. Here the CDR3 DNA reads TGTGCCAGCAGTGGTACCGGGCCCCAAGCCCTCAATGAGCAGTTCTTC.

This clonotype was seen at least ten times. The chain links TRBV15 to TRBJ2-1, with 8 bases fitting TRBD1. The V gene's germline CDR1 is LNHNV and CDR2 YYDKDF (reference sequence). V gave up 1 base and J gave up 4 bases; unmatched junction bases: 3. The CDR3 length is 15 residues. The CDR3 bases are TGTGCCACCAGCAGAGGAGGACAGGGATACAATGAGCAGTTCTTC. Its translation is CATSRGGQGYNEQFF.

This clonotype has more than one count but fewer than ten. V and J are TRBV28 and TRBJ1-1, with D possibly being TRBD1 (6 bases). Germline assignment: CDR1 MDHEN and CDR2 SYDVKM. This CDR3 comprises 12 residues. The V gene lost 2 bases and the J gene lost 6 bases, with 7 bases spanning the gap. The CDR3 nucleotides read TGTGCCAGCAGTTTAAGGACAGCTGAAGCTTTCTTT. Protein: CASSLRTAEAFF.

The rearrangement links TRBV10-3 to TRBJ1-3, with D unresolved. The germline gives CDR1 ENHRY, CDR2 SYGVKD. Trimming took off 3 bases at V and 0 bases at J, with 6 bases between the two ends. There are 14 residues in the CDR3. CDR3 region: CAISDLASGNTIYF. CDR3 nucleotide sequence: TGTGCCATCAGTGATTTAGCCTCTGGAAACACCATATATTTT.

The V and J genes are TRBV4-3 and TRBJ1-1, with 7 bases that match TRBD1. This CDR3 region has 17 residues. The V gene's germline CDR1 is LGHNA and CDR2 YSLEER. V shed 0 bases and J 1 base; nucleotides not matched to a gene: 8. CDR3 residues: CASSQEFWGQSNTEAFF. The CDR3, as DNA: TGCGCCAGCAGCCAAGAGTTCTGGGGACAGTCGAACACTGAAGCTTTCTTT.

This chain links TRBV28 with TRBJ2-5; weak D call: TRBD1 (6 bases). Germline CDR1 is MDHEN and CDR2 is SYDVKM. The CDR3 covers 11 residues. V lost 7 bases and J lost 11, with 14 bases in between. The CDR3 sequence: CASNRKGTQYF. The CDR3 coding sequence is TGTGCCAGCAACCGTAAGGGGACACAGTACTTC.

DNA of the CDR3: TGCAGCGTTGAGGGACTAGCGGGGAACATTAGCACCGGGGAGCTGTTTTTT. This encodes CSVEGLAGNISTGELFF. The rearrangement links TRBV29-1 to TRBJ2-2, with 13 bases fitting TRBD2. Trimming removed 3 bases from V and 4 bases from J; junction bases left unmatched: 8. This CDR3 has 17 amino acids. Germline V gene sequence: CDR1 SQVTM, CDR2 ANQGSEA.

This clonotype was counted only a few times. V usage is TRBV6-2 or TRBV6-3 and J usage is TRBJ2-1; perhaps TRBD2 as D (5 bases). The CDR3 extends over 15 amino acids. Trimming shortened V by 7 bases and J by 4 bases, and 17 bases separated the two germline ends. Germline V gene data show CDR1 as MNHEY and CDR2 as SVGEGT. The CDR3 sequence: CASKMTLEAYNEQFF. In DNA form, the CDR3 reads TGTGCCAGCAAAATGACGCTGGAGGCATACAATGAGCAGTTCTTC.

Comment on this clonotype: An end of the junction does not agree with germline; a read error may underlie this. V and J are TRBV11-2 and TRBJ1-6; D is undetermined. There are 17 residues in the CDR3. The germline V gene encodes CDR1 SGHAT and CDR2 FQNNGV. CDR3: CASSLGRRSSYNSPLYF. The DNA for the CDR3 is TGTGCCAGCAGCTTAGGGAGAAGGAGCTCCTATAATTCACCCCTCTACTTT.

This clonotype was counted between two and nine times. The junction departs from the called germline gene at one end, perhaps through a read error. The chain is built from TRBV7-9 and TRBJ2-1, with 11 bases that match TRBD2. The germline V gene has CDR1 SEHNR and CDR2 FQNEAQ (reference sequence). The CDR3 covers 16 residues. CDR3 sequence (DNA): TGCGCCAGCAGCCGGGTAGCGGGAGGGCCGGGCAATGAGCAGTTCTTC. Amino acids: CASSRVAGGPGNEQFF.

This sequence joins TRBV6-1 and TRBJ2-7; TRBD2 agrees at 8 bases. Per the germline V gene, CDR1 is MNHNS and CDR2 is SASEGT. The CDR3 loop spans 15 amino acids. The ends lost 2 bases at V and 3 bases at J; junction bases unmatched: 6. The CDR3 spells CASSENSGVRYEQYF. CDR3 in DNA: TGTGCCAGCAGTGAAAATAGCGGGGTCCGCTACGAGCAGTACTTC.

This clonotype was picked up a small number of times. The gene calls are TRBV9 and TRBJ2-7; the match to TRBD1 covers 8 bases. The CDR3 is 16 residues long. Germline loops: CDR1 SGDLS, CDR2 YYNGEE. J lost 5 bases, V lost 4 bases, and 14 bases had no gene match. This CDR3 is CASSPQTGTGRNEQYF. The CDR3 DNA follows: TGTGCCAGCAGCCCCCAAACGGGGACAGGTAGGAACGAGCAGTACTTC.

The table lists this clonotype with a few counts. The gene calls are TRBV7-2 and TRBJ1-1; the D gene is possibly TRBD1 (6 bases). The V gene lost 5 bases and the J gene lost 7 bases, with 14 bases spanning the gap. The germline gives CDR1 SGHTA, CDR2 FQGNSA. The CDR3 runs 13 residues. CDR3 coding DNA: TGTGCCAGCAGCCCCGGGGGGGGGCGTGAAGCTTTCTTT. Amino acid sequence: CASSPGGGREAFF.

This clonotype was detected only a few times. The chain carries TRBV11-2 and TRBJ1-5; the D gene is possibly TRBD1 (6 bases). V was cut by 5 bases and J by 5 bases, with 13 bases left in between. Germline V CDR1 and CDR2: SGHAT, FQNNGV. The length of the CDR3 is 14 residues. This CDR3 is CASSQDRTYQPQHF. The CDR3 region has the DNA TGTGCCAGCAGCCAGGACAGAACATATCAGCCCCAGCATTTT.

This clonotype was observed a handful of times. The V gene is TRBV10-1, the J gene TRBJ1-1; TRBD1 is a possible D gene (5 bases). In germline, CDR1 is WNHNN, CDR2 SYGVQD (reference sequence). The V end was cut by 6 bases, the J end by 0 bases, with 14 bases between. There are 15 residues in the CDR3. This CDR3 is CASSDRKGMNTEAFF. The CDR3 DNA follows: TGCGCCAGCAGCGACAGAAAAGGGATGAACACTGAAGCTTTCTTT.

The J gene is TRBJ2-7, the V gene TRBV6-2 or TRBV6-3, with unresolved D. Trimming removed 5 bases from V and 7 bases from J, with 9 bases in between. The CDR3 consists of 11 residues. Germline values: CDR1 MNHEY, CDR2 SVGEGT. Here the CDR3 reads CASSLTKEQYF. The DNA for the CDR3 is TGTGCCAGCAGTCTAACCAAAGAGCAGTACTTC.

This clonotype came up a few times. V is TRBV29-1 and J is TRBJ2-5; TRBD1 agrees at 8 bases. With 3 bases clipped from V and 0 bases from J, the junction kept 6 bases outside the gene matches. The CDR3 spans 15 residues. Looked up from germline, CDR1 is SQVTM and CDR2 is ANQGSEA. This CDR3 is CSVDSTGDYQETQYF. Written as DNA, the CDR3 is TGCAGCGTTGATTCGACAGGGGATTACCAAGAGACCCAGTACTTC.

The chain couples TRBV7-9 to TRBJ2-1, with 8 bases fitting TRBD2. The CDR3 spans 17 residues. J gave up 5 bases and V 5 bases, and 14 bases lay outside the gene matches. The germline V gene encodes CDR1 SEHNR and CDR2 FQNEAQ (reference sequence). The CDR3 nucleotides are TGTGCCAGCAGCCCCGGCGAGGGACTAGGAATCGACAATGAGCAGTTCTTC. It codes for CASSPGEGLGIDNEQFF. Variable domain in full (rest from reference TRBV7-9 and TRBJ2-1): DTGVSQNPRHKITKRGQNVTFRCDPISEHNRLYWYRQTLGQGPEFLTYFQNEAQLEKSRLLSDRFSAERPKGSFSTLEIQRTEQGDSAMYLCASSPGEGLGIDNEQFFGPGTRLTVL.

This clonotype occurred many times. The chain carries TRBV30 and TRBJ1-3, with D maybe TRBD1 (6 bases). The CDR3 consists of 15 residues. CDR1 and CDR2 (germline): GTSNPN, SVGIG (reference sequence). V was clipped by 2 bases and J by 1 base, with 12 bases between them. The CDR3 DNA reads TGTGCCTGGAGTTCCCCGGGGGCTTCTGGAAACACCATATATTTT. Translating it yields CAWSSPGASGNTIYF. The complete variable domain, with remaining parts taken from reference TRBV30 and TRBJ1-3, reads SQTIHQWPATLVQPVGSPLSLECTVEGTSNPNLYWYRQAAGRGLQLLFYSVGIGQISSEVPQNLSASRPQDRQFILSSKKLLLSDSGFYLCAWSSPGASGNTIYFGEGSWLTVV.